A selection of T cell receptor beta chains follows, all from one sample in a study of monozygotic twins with cystic fibrosis. Clones were sequenced by immunoSEQ multiplex PCR, and TCRdb holds only the in-frame ones, with some missing. The sample contains under 40,000 clones, around 96% of which appear only once. Sequencing was performed on blood. These TCRs come from a girl aged 2-10 years with cystic fibrosis. Each CDR3 is given with its conserved first and last residue. The order of the fields is J gene, V gene, CDR3 protein.

j_call: TRBJ2-5; v_call: TRBV5-1; cdr3_aa: CASSLGSGQETQYF
j_call: TRBJ2-3; v_call: TRBV4-1; cdr3_aa: CASSQFAGTSGRGSTDTQYF
j_call: TRBJ2-3; v_call: TRBV19; cdr3_aa: CASSIMALADTQYF
j_call: TRBJ1-1; v_call: TRBV20-1; cdr3_aa: CSASGGTEAFF
j_call: TRBJ2-7; v_call: TRBV11-2; cdr3_aa: CASRLIDRREQYF
j_call: TRBJ2-3; v_call: TRBV30; cdr3_aa: CAWSGTGSDTQYF
j_call: TRBJ1-1; v_call: TRBV29-1; cdr3_aa: CSGRNTEAFF
j_call: TRBJ2-1; v_call: TRBV19; cdr3_aa: CASSILLAGVGEQFF
j_call: TRBJ1-4; v_call: TRBV4-1; cdr3_aa: CASSQGEGLVEKLFF
j_call: TRBJ1-3; v_call: TRBV30; cdr3_aa: CAWMPTDSGNTIYF
j_call: TRBJ1-3; v_call: TRBV5-1; cdr3_aa: CASSFTGTSSGNTIYF
j_call: TRBJ1-2; v_call: TRBV5-4; cdr3_aa: CASSGGTGGGYGYTF
j_call: TRBJ2-2; v_call: TRBV6-1; cdr3_aa: CASSEIRGSTGELFF
j_call: TRBJ2-2; v_call: TRBV5-4; cdr3_aa: CASSQRARLAGITGELFF
j_call: TRBJ1-2; v_call: TRBV6-5; cdr3_aa: CASSYSGPILNYGYTF
j_call: TRBJ2-7; v_call: TRBV19; cdr3_aa: CASSIQGTFYEQYF
j_call: TRBJ1-5; v_call: TRBV6-1; cdr3_aa: CAIQGGGNQPQHF
j_call: TRBJ2-3; v_call: TRBV7-2; cdr3_aa: CASSQRLADTQYF
j_call: TRBJ2-6; v_call: TRBV30; cdr3_aa: CAWSPRGGARRGANVLTF
j_call: TRBJ1-1; v_call: TRBV14; cdr3_aa: CASSPERQGSGTEAFF
j_call: TRBJ2-1; v_call: TRBV6-1; cdr3_aa: CASSEGSGRRNNEQFF
j_call: TRBJ2-7; v_call: TRBV28; cdr3_aa: CASSLWSTSSYEQYF
j_call: TRBJ1-5; v_call: TRBV30; cdr3_aa: CAWSLTGQEHRPQHF
j_call: TRBJ2-5; v_call: TRBV20-1; cdr3_aa: CSARSSETQYF
j_call: TRBJ1-4; v_call: TRBV5-1; cdr3_aa: CASSATGGKEKLFF
j_call: TRBJ2-7; v_call: TRBV6-5; cdr3_aa: CASRRSGKAWYEQYF
j_call: TRBJ2-7; v_call: TRBV5-4; cdr3_aa: CASSSSSYEQYF
j_call: TRBJ1-6; v_call: TRBV9; cdr3_aa: CASSVDESRNSPLHF
j_call: TRBJ1-2; v_call: TRBV6-1; cdr3_aa: CASRYTGGGGGYTF
j_call: TRBJ2-1; v_call: TRBV27; cdr3_aa: CASSLSGQGIYNEQFF
j_call: TRBJ1-5; v_call: TRBV6-6; cdr3_aa: CASRRQATDSNQPQHF
j_call: TRBJ1-5; v_call: TRBV7-9; cdr3_aa: CASSRQGDQPQHF
j_call: TRBJ1-3; v_call: TRBV5-1; cdr3_aa: CASSWDKSSGNTIYF
j_call: TRBJ2-7; v_call: TRBV10-3; cdr3_aa: CAISETPQTYEQYF
j_call: TRBJ2-7; v_call: TRBV5-1; cdr3_aa: CASSLAGSGNSYEQYF
j_call: TRBJ1-6; v_call: TRBV19; cdr3_aa: CAAGDYNSPLHF
j_call: TRBJ2-2; v_call: TRBV6-6; cdr3_aa: CASRGLAGTGELFF
j_call: TRBJ1-1; v_call: TRBV29-1; cdr3_aa: CSVRQQTSSEAFF
j_call: TRBJ1-2; v_call: TRBV28; cdr3_aa: CASSSPGTGYGYTF
j_call: TRBJ2-2; v_call: TRBV11-2; cdr3_aa: CASTTTTGEYAGELFF
j_call: TRBJ2-5; v_call: TRBV4-1; cdr3_aa: CASQTILGGETQYF
j_call: TRBJ2-6; v_call: TRBV30; cdr3_aa: CAWGTGAGANVLTF
j_call: TRBJ2-2; v_call: TRBV2; cdr3_aa: CASTHLSGVGTGELFF
j_call: TRBJ2-7; v_call: TRBV27; cdr3_aa: CASSLKTTSYEQYF
j_call: TRBJ1-1; v_call: TRBV19; cdr3_aa: CASSIMGGDTEAFF
j_call: TRBJ1-2; v_call: TRBV4-1; cdr3_aa: CASSQEAAGGVRWGYTF